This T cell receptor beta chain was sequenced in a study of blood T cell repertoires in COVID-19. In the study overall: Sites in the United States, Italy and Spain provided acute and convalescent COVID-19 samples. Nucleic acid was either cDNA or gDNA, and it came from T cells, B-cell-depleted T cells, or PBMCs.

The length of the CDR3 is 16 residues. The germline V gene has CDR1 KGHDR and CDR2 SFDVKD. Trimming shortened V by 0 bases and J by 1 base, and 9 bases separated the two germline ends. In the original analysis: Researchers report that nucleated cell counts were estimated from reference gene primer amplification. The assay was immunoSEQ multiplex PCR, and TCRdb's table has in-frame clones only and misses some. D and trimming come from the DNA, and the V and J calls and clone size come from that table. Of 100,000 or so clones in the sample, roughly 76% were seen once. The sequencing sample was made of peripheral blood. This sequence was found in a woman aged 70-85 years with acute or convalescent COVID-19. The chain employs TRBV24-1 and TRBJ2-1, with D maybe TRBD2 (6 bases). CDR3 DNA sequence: TGTGCCACCAGTGATTTGTGGAGGGCATCCTACAATGAGCAGTTCTTC. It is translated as CATSDLWRASYNEQFF.